What follows are 17 T cell receptor beta chains derived from one specimen sequenced in a study of cytomegalovirus exposure and HLA in healthy donors. Profiling relied on immunoSEQ multiplex PCR, and the TCRdb table lists in-frame clones only, not all of them. Of about 140,000 clones listed, about 86% are singletons. The sequenced material came from PBMCs. The receptors derive from a man in his late teens or twenties in good health and CMV-seronegative.

The V gene is TRBV28, the J gene TRBJ1-5, with a weak D call TRBD1 (5 bases). The germline V and J ends were trimmed by 6 bases and 3 bases, with 18 bases remaining between them. The CDR3 is 16 residues long. Germline V lookup: CDR1 MDHEN, CDR2 SYDVKM. CDR3 sequence reads: CASRRTGGGNNQPQHF. The CDR3 DNA is TGTGCCAGCAGACGAACAGGCGGCGGGAACAATCAGCCCCAGCATTTT.

The V call is TRBV13, the J call TRBJ2-5; possibly TRBD2 for D (6 bases). Per germline, CDR1 PRHDT and CDR2 FYEKMQ (reference sequence). Trimming took 6 bases from V and 5 from J, leaving 16 bases between them. CDR3 length equals 14 residues. Here the CDR3 reads CASRGSGEGETQYF. The CDR3 nucleotides are TGTGCCAGCAGAGGTAGCGGAGAGGGGGAGACCCAGTACTTC.

The rearrangement links TRBV6-5 to TRBJ1-1; the D gene is possibly TRBD1 (6 bases). Germline V gives CDR1 MNHEY, CDR2 SVGAGI. CDR3 length: 14 residues. V lost 4 bases, J lost 5 bases, and 14 bases lay in between. The CDR3 loop reads CASSWGGPGTEAFF. The CDR3 DNA sequence: TGTGCCAGCAGTTGGGGGGGCCCGGGGACTGAAGCTTTCTTT.

The chain joins TRBV4-1 to TRBJ2-7; D remains unclear. Germline-derived CDR1 and CDR2 are MGHRA and YSYEKL. With 8 bases removed from V and 8 bases from J, the gap between germline ends came to 13 bases. The CDR3 runs to 11 residues. Here the CDR3 DNA reads TGCGCCAGCCGAGTCCCCTTTCAGCAGTACTTC. This sequence encodes CASRVPFQQYF.

The rearrangement links TRBV6-5 to TRBJ2-7; 10 bases agree with TRBD2. The CDR3 has 15 amino acids. Germline V gene lookup returns CDR1 MNHEY and CDR2 SVGAGI. V shed 0 bases, J shed 4 bases, and the junction held 3 bases outside the gene matches. The CDR3 nucleotides read TGTGCCAGCAGTTACTCGATAGCGGGGGGATACGAGCAGTACTTC. Translation gives CASSYSIAGGYEQYF.

The V call is TRBV7-8, the J call TRBJ1-1, with D hard to call. The V end was cut by 1 base, the J end by 1 base, with 16 bases between. CDR1 and CDR2 (germline): SGHVS, FQNEAQ. The CDR3 is made up of 17 amino acids. The CDR3 DNA is TGTGCCAGCAGCTTAGAAGGGAGAGGGTCTACGAACACTGAAGCTTTCTTT. This translates into CASSLEGRGSTNTEAFF.

This chain uses TRBV4-2 with TRBJ1-3; perhaps TRBD1 as D (5 bases). The V end lost 3 bases, the J end lost 0 bases, and 9 bases lay between the germline ends. This CDR3 is built from 15 residues. CDR1 and CDR2 from the germline V gene are LGHNA and YNFKEQ. The CDR3 DNA follows: TGTGCCAGCAGCCATACAGGAACCTCTGGAAACACCATATATTTT. It yields the protein CASSHTGTSGNTIYF.

For the CDR3, the DNA is TGTGCCAGCAGCGTATCGGAGAACTCTGGAAACACCATATATTTT. It encodes CASSVSENSGNTIYF. The gene calls are TRBV9 and TRBJ1-3, with D unclear. With 1 base removed from V and 0 bases from J, the gap between germline ends came to 8 bases. The CDR3 length is 15 residues. Germline V gene sequence: CDR1 SGDLS, CDR2 YYNGEE.

A few counts support this clone. The chain links TRBV5-4 to TRBJ1-2; TRBD1 matches at 10 bases. CDR3 length: 14 amino acids. Trimming took 4 bases from V and 4 from J; bases not matched to a gene: 4. CDR1 and CDR2 (germline): SGHNT, YYREEE (reference sequence). CDR3 bases: TGTGCCAGCAGCCGGGACAGGGGAGGCTATGGCTACACCTTC. As protein: CASSRDRGGYGYTF.

This chain uses TRBV7-2 with TRBJ1-4; D may be TRBD1 (5 bases). Looked up from germline, CDR1 is SGHTA and CDR2 is FQGNSA. The ends were cut back, 5 bases at V and 4 bases at J, with 14 bases in the middle. This CDR3 is built from 15 residues. CDR3 residues: CASSVTGLLNEKLFF. The CDR3 region has the DNA TGTGCCAGCAGCGTGACGGGACTGCTTAATGAAAAACTGTTTTTT.

The chain combines TRBV6-6 with TRBJ1-5; no clear D. CDR1 is MNHNY and CDR2 is SVGAGI in the germline V gene (reference sequence). The ends were cut back, 4 bases at V and 6 bases at J, with 10 bases in the middle. The CDR3 is 13 residues long. CDR3 DNA: TGTGCCAGCAGTTCGAGGTGGAGTCAGCCCCAGCATTTT. As protein: CASSSRWSQPQHF.

The rearrangement joins TRBV15 to TRBJ2-5; D call uncertain. The germline gives CDR1 LNHNV, CDR2 YYDKDF (reference sequence). The CDR3 totals 13 residues. V was cut by 3 bases and J by 5 bases, with 10 bases left in between. CDR3: CATSSGTHETQYF. The DNA of the CDR3 is TGTGCCACCAGCAGTGGCACCCACGAGACCCAGTACTTC.

The rearrangement links TRBV5-6 to TRBJ1-5; D gene ambiguous. Germline V gene data show CDR1 as SGHDT and CDR2 as YYEEEE. The CDR3 covers 14 residues. With 3 bases removed from V and 2 bases from J, the gap between germline ends came to 9 bases. The CDR3 DNA follows: TGTGCCAGCAGCTGGGCGGGCGGCAATCAGCCCCAGCATTTT. Translated: CASSWAGGNQPQHF. The full variable domain, its missing parts supplied by reference TRBV5-6 and TRBJ1-5, is DAGVTQSPTHLIKTRGQQVTLRCSPKSGHDTVSWYQQALGQGPQFIFQYYEEEERQRGNFPDRFSGHQFPNYSSELNVNALLLGDSALYLCASSWAGGNQPQHFGDGTRLSIL.

The chain uses TRBV9 and TRBJ2-1, with 8 bases that match TRBD1. The CDR3 consists of 15 residues. The V and J ends lost 0 bases and 4 bases, in that order; junction bases with no gene match: 3. Germline CDR1 reads SGDLS; CDR2 reads YYNGEE. CDR3 loop: CASSVGDRGYNEQFF. The CDR3 DNA reads TGTGCCAGCAGCGTAGGAGACAGGGGATACAATGAGCAGTTCTTC.

The rearrangement joins TRBV4-1 to TRBJ2-3, with 8 bases that match TRBD2. Germline trimming cut 4 bases from V and 0 bases from J; bases unmatched to any gene: 6. There are 16 residues in the CDR3. Germline V CDR1 and CDR2: MGHRA, YSYEKL. CDR3 coding DNA: TGCGCCAGCAGCCCCGTAGCGGGGTCTAGCACAGATACGCAGTATTTT. Its translation: CASSPVAGSSTDTQYF.

The chain carries TRBV25-1 and TRBJ2-1, with D perhaps matching TRBD1 (6 bases). Germline values: CDR1 MGHDK, CDR2 SYGVNS. V was pared by 4 bases and J by 2 bases, with 12 bases between. The CDR3 runs 15 residues. CDR3 loop: CASSGQGTPYNEQFF. The CDR3 DNA reads TGTGCCAGCAGTGGGCAGGGGACGCCCTACAATGAGCAGTTCTTC. The full variable domain, in which reference TRBV25-1 and TRBJ2-1 provide the parts outside the CDR3, is EADIYQTPRYLVIGTGKKITLECSQTMGHDKMYWYQQDPGMELHLIHYSYGVNSTEKGDLSSESTVSRIRTEHFPLTLESARPSHTSQYLCASSGQGTPYNEQFFGPGTRLTVL.

The J gene is TRBJ2-7, the V gene TRBV5-1, with a tentative D call TRBD2 (5 bases). In germline, CDR1 is SGHRS, CDR2 YFSETQ. The CDR3 has 16 residues. V lost 2 bases and J 5 bases, leaving 20 bases between the germline ends. CDR3 in amino acids: CASSLMWKRVGDEQYF. Here the CDR3 DNA reads TGCGCCAGCAGCTTAATGTGGAAAAGGGTGGGAGACGAGCAGTACTTC.